One and the same sample provided the 2 T cell receptor beta chains below, sequenced in a study of OX40 agonist ivuxolimab in advanced cancers. Data came from immunoSEQ multiplex PCR; TCRdb stores just in-frame clones and leaves some out. The sample shows 95,000 to 150,000 clones, 80% to 90% of them seen only once. This specimen was CD4+ or CD8+ T cells sorted from blood, taken in a trial of the OX40 agonist ivuxolimab. These receptor sequences come from an adult with an advanced solid tumor such as melanoma, head and neck, liver or kidney cancer.

In nucleotides, the CDR3 is TGTGCCAGCTCACCGACAGGGATGAAAAACTCCCAACTGTTTTTT. Residues: CASSPTGMKNSQLFF. This chain uses TRBV18 with TRBJ1-4; 7 bases match TRBD1. CDR1 and CDR2 (germline): KGHSH, LQKENI. The CDR3 runs to 15 residues. V trimming: 3 bases; J trimming: 12 bases; junction bases outside the gene matches: 13.

This clone is deemed medium-sized (0.01 to 0.1%). The chain has TRBV10-2 and TRBJ1-2; possible D gene TRBD1, 5 bases. The germline V gene encodes CDR1 WSHSY and CDR2 SAAADI. V was pared by 1 base and J by 4 bases, with 7 bases between. This CDR3 contains 13 residues. Here the CDR3 DNA reads TGCGCCAGCAGTGAGTTTGACAGCTATGGCTACACCTTC. Translation gives CASSEFDSYGYTF.